The clone carrying this T cell receptor beta chain was detected a few times. Its antigen is unknown. This sample is drawn from a study of molecular identifiers for immune sequencing clone quantification. Study-wide results and caveats: The study found clones above 20 RNA copies held over 98% of effector molecules and under 1% in naive cells.

This CDR3 is 15 amino acids long. Germline V gives CDR1 MNHEY, CDR2 SMNVEV (reference sequence). The germline V and J ends were trimmed by 0 bases and 1 base, with 9 bases remaining between them. The authors built bulk TCR libraries by previously described methods with listed TCR primers. Via MiXCR, TCRdb re-called the PCR reads, giving one row per CDR3 protein. The sample has about 320,000 distinct CDR3 sequences; roughly a fifth are singletons. This receptor was obtained from a human donor in good health. Some libraries in this study had Jurkat cell RNA spiked in. The sequencing input was naive CD8+ T cells from blood, with Jurkat cell RNA spiked in. Subset indicated: FACS-sorted CD8+CD4-CCR7+CD45RA+ naive T cells. This rearrangement joins TRBV27 to TRBJ1-1, with D uncertain. The CDR3 loop reads CASSLSWQKNTEAFF. The CDR3 DNA reads as TGTGCCAGCAGTTTATCTTGGCAGAAGAACACTGAAGCTTTCTTT.